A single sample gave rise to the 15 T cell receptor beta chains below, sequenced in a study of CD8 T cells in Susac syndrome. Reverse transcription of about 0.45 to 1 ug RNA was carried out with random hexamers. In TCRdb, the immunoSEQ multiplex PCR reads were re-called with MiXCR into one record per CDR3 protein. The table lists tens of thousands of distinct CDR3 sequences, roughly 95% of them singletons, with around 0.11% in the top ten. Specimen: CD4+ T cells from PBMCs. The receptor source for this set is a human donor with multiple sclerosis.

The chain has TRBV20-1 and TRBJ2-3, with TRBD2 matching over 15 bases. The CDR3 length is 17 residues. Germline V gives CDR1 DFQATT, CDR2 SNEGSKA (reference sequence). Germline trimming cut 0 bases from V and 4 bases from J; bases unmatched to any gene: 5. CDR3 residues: CSARDGTSGGLPDTQYF. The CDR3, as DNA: TGCAGTGCTAGAGATGGGACTAGCGGGGGGCTGCCAGATACGCAGTATTTT.

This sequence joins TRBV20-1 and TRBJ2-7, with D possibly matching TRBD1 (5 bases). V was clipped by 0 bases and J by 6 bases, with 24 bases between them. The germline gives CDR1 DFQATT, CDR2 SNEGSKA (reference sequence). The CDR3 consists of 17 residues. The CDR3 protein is CSARELHPRQILPEQYF. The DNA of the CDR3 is TGCAGTGCTAGAGAACTACACCCCAGACAGATACTACCCGAGCAGTACTTC.

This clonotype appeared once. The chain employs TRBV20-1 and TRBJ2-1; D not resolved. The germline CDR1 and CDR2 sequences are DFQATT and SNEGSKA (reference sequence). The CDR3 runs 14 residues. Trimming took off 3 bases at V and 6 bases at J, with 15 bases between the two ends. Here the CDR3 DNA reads TGCAGTGCTAGTGGTCAGCAGATCTCCAATGAGCAGTTCTTC. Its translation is CSASGQQISNEQFF.

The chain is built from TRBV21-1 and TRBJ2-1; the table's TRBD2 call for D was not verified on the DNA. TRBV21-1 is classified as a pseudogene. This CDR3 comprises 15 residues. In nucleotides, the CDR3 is TGTGCCAGCAGCAAAAGGGCCAAAGGGCACAATGAGCAGTTCTTC. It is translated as CASSKRAKGHNEQFF.

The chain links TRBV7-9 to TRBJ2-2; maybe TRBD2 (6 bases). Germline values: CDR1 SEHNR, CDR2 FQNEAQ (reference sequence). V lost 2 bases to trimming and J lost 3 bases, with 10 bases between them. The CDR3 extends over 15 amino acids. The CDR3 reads CASSLRRGDTGELFF. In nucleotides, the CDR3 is TGTGCCAGCAGCTTAAGGCGGGGAGACACCGGGGAGCTGTTTTTT.

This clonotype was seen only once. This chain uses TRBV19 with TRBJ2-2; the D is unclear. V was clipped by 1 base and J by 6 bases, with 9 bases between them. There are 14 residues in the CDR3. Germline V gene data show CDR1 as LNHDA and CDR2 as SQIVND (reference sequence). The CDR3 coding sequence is TGTGCCAGTAGTATAGTTAGAGGACCCGGGGAGCTGTTTTTT. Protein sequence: CASSIVRGPGELFF.

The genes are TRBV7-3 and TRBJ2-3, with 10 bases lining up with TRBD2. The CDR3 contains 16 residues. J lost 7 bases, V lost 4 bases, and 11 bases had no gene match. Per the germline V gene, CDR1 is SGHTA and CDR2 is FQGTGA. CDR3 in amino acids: CASSSLAGLAGNTQYF. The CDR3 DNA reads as TGTGCCAGCAGCTCACTAGCGGGACTAGCAGGAAATACGCAGTATTTT.

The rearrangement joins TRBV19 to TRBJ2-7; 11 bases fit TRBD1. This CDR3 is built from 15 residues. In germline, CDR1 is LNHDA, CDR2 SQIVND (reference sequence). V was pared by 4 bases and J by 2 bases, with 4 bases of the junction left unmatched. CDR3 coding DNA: TGTGCCAGTAGTACAGGGACAGGGGGACCCTACGAGCAGTACTTC. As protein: CASSTGTGGPYEQYF.

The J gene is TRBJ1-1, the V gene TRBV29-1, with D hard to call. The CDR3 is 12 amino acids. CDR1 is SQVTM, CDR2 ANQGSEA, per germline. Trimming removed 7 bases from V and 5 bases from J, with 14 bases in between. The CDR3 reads CSADGGNTEAFF. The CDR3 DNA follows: TGCAGCGCGGACGGCGGTAATACTGAAGCTTTCTTT.

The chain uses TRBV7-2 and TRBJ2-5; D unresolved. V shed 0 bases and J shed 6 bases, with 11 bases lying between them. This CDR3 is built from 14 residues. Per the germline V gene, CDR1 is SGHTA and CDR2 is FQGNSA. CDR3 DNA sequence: TGTGCCAGCAGCTTAGCGTATGTTACGCAGACCCAGTACTTC. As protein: CASSLAYVTQTQYF.

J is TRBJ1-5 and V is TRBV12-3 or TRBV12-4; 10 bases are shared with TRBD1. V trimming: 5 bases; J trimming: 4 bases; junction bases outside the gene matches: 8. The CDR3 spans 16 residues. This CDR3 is CASSLGQGMSNQPQHF. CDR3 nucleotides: TGTGCCAGCAGTCTGGGACAGGGGATGTCGAATCAGCCCCAGCATTTT.

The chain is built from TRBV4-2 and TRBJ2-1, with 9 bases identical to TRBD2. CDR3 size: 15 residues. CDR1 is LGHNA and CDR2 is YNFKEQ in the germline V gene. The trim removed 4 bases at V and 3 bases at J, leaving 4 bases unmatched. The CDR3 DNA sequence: TGTGCCAGCAGCCCCGGCGGGGGGGACTACAATGAGCAGTTCTTC. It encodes CASSPGGGDYNEQFF.

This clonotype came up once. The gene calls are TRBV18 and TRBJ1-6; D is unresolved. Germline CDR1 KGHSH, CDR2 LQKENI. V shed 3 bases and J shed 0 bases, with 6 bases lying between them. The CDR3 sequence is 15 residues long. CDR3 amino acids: CASSPMSSYNSPLHF. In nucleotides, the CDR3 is TGTGCCAGCTCACCGATGAGCTCCTATAATTCACCCCTCCACTTT.

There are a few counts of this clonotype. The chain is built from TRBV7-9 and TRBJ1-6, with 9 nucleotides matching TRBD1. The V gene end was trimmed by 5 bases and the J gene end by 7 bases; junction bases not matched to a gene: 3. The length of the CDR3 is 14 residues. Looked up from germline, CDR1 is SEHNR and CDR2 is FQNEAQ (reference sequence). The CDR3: CASSPGQGNSPLHF. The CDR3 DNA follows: TGTGCCAGCAGCCCGGGACAGGGAAATTCACCCCTCCACTTT. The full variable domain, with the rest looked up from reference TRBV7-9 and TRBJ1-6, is DTGVSQNPRHKITKRGQNVTFRCDPISEHNRLYWYRQTLGQGPEFLTYFQNEAQLEKSRLLSDRFSAERPKGSFSTLEIQRTEQGDSAMYLCASSPGQGNSPLHFGNGTRLTVT.

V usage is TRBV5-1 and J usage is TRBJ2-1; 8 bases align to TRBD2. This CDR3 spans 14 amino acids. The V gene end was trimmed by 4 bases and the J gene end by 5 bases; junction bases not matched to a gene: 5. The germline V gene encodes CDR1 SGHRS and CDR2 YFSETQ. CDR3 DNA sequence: TGCGCCAGCAGCGCCGGGGGGGCAAACAATGAGCAGTTCTTC. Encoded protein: CASSAGGANNEQFF.